This TCR beta chain was sequenced during a study of blood T cell repertoires in COVID-19. Across the study: Acute and convalescent COVID-19 samples came from the United States, Italy and Spain.

Looked up from germline, CDR1 is SNHLY and CDR2 is FYNNEI. V dropped 5 bases and J dropped 6 bases, with 10 bases sitting between them. This CDR3 has 13 residues. As processed by the authors: Researchers report that nucleated cell counts were estimated from reference gene primer amplification. Sequenced by immunoSEQ multiplex PCR; TCRdb stores in-frame clones only, minus some. Clone size and the V and J calls come from that table; the DNA yielded D and trimming. The data contain tens of thousands of clones, around nine tenths of them singletons. This clonotype was sampled from a man in his sixties with acute or convalescent COVID-19. The chain employs TRBV2 and TRBJ2-2; D uncertain. The sequencing sample was made of peripheral blood. CDR3 sequence: CASSSISPGELFF. The CDR3 bases are TGTGCCAGCAGTTCTATTTCACCCGGGGAGCTGTTTTTT.